This TCR beta chain was sequenced in a study of blood T cell repertoires in COVID-19. Study information: Sample material is recorded as cDNA or gDNA derived from T cells, B-cell-depleted T cells, or PBMCs.

In the original workflow: From reference gene primer amplification, estimates of nucleated cell counts were derived. The repertoire was sequenced with immunoSEQ multiplex PCR; TCRdb's copy has only in-frame clones and lacks some. For V, J and clone size, that table is used; D and trimming come from the DNA. This repertoire shows about 190,000 clones, 65% to 80% found once; its top ten account for 9.5% to 15%. The sequencing sample was made of peripheral blood. The receptor comes from a woman aged 50 to 60 with acute or convalescent COVID-19.

CDR3 in amino acids: CASSLGRPGRDQKKLFF. CDR3 nucleotide sequence: TGTGCCAGCAGCTTAGGCCGTCCGGGGCGGGATCAGAAAAAACTGTTTTTT. The chain has TRBV7-8 and TRBJ1-4; a weak D match, TRBD1 (5 bases). The CDR3 length is 17 residues. Trimming removed 1 base at V and 9 bases at J, with 21 bases between. Germline V gene data show CDR1 as SGHVS and CDR2 as FQNEAQ.